These 21 T cell receptor beta chains originate from one sample sequenced in a study of control samples from healthy donors and cancer patients. Assay used: immunoSEQ multiplex PCR; TCRdb lists only in-frame clones, some missing. The sample lists about 180,000 clones, around 87% occurring once. The specimen sequenced was blood. Receptor source: a woman aged 50 to 60 in good health.

CDR3 sequence: CASGTGPTSTDTQYF. CDR3 DNA: TGTGCCAGCGGGACAGGGCCTACTAGCACAGATACGCAGTATTTT. This chain links TRBV28 with TRBJ2-3; 9 bases fit TRBD1. The germline V gene has CDR1 MDHEN and CDR2 SYDVKM. The ends lost 8 bases at V and 0 bases at J; junction bases unmatched: 6. The CDR3 sequence is 15 residues long.

The chain links TRBV6-2 or TRBV6-3 to TRBJ1-1; TRBD1 might be the D (5 bases). Germline V CDR1 and CDR2: MNHEY, SVGEGT. Trimming took 0 bases from V and 1 from J, leaving 12 bases between them. The CDR3 is 16 residues long. The chain's CDR3 is CASSYSRRGANTEAFF. The CDR3 DNA reads TGTGCCAGCAGTTACTCGCGGCGTGGGGCGAACACTGAAGCTTTCTTT.

Written as DNA, the CDR3 is TGTGCCAGCGCCCGGACAGGGGTCGTCCAAGAGACCCAGTACTTC. This gives the protein CASARTGVVQETQYF. This rearrangement joins TRBV19 to TRBJ2-5; 9 nucleotides match TRBD1. J lost 1 base, V lost 9 bases, and 9 bases had no gene match. This CDR3 is built from 15 residues. CDR1 is LNHDA and CDR2 is SQIVND in the germline V gene (reference sequence).

CDR3 protein: CASSRTSSNYGYTF. The CDR3 bases are TGTGCCAGCAGTCGGACATCCTCTAACTATGGCTACACCTTC. The chain links TRBV6-2 or TRBV6-3 to TRBJ1-2; possible D gene TRBD1, 5 bases. Deletions cut 5 bases from V and 0 bases from J, with 10 bases between. This CDR3 has 14 amino acids. The V gene's germline CDR1 is MNHEY and CDR2 SVGEGT.

The V call is TRBV12-3 or TRBV12-4, the J call TRBJ1-6, with unresolved D. This CDR3 comprises 13 residues. V dropped 6 bases and J dropped 4 bases, with 7 bases sitting between them. Here the CDR3 DNA reads TGTGCCAGCAGCCGAGATTATAATTCACCCCTCCACTTT. It is translated as CASSRDYNSPLHF.

The sample holds one count of this clone. V is TRBV27 and J is TRBJ1-2; 7 nucleotides line up with TRBD1. This CDR3 has 16 residues. V shed 3 bases, J shed 0 bases, and the junction held 7 bases outside the gene matches. Germline CDR1 reads MNHEY; CDR2 reads SMNVEV (reference sequence). The DNA of the CDR3 is TGTGCCAGCAGTTTGGGTCAGGACAGGCCTAACTATGGCTACACCTTC. It codes for CASSLGQDRPNYGYTF.

V usage is TRBV11-2 and J usage is TRBJ2-7, with unresolved D. Germline CDR1 and CDR2: SGHAT and FQNNGV. The CDR3 is made up of 13 amino acids. V was shortened by 6 bases and J by 2 bases, with 11 bases between the two germline ends. The chain's CDR3 is CASSSQGPYEQYF. The CDR3 coding sequence is TGTGCCAGCAGTTCCCAAGGCCCCTACGAGCAGTACTTC.

This chain uses TRBV7-2 with TRBJ2-3, with D unclear. The germline CDR1 and CDR2 sequences are SGHTA and FQGNSA. The length of the CDR3 is 15 residues. V was trimmed by 0 bases and J by 0 bases, leaving 7 bases between them. The CDR3 DNA follows: TGTGCCAGCAGCTTAGCGGTACTCAGCACAGATACGCAGTATTTT. Protein product: CASSLAVLSTDTQYF.

The chain uses TRBV9 and TRBJ1-1; a possible D gene is TRBD1 (5 bases). This CDR3 spans 14 amino acids. Germline-derived CDR1 and CDR2 are SGDLS and YYNGEE. V shed 4 bases and J shed 1 base, with 11 bases lying between them. CDR3 sequence (DNA): TGTGCCAGCAGCAGAGGGGTAGGGAACACTGAAGCTTTCTTT. Residues: CASSRGVGNTEAFF.

Only a few counts were recorded for this clone. This chain uses TRBV7-3 with TRBJ2-1, with D perhaps TRBD2 (6 bases). The CDR3 is made up of 15 amino acids. V dropped 4 bases and J dropped 4 bases, with 14 bases sitting between them. The germline V gene encodes CDR1 SGHTA and CDR2 FQGTGA. CDR3 in DNA: TGTGCCAGCAGCTCCCCCTTGGGAGGTTACAATGAGCAGTTCTTC. Protein: CASSSPLGGYNEQFF.

The chain employs TRBV19 and TRBJ1-1; D remains ambiguous. The V end was cut by 5 bases, the J end by 0 bases, with 4 bases between. The CDR3 length is 12 residues. Germline V gene sequence: CDR1 LNHDA, CDR2 SQIVND (reference sequence). The CDR3 nucleotides are TGTGCCAGTAGTTACTTGAACACTGAAGCTTTCTTT. Translated: CASSYLNTEAFF.

This sequence joins TRBV6-5 and TRBJ1-2; TRBD1 might be the D (6 bases). The length of the CDR3 is 15 residues. The V end lost 6 bases, the J end lost 0 bases, and 14 bases lay between the germline ends. Germline CDR1 MNHEY, CDR2 SVGAGI. CDR3 in DNA: TGTGCCAGCAGCGTAACAGGGCAACCTAACTATGGCTACACCTTC. Translating it yields CASSVTGQPNYGYTF.

The chain joins TRBV5-4 to TRBJ2-3; tentatively, D is TRBD2 (5 bases). The germline CDR1 and CDR2 sequences are SGHNT and YYREEE (reference sequence). V was cut by 3 bases and J by 6 bases, with 11 bases left in between. The CDR3 spans 13 residues. The DNA of the CDR3 is TGTGCCAGCAGCTCCCCACTAGTGGATACGCAGTATTTT. Translating it yields CASSSPLVDTQYF.

The CDR3 DNA sequence: TGTGCCAGCAGCTTACGGTACCGGTCCTACAATGAGCAGTTCTTC. This encodes CASSLRYRSYNEQFF. The chain carries TRBV5-5 and TRBJ2-1; D not certain. CDR3 length equals 15 residues. V was clipped by 2 bases and J by 1 base, with 10 bases between them. Germline V lookup: CDR1 SGHKS, CDR2 YYEKEE (reference sequence).

The rearrangement uses TRBV9 and TRBJ2-7; D not resolved. The CDR3 is 12 residues long. Germline CDR1 SGDLS, CDR2 YYNGEE. V lost 4 bases, J lost 3 bases, and 8 bases lay in between. CDR3: CASSPGFYEQYF. The CDR3 region has the DNA TGTGCCAGCAGCCCAGGTTTCTACGAGCAGTACTTC. The full variable domain, rest sourced from reference TRBV9 and TRBJ2-7, is DSGVTQTPKHLITATGQRVTLRCSPRSGDLSVYWYQQSLDQGLQFLIQYYNGEERAKGNILERFSAQQFPDLHSELNLSSLELGDSALYFCASSPGFYEQYFGPGTRLTVT.

The chain employs TRBV15 and TRBJ1-1, with TRBD1 matching 7 bases. Germline V lookup: CDR1 LNHNV, CDR2 YYDKDF (reference sequence). V shed 1 base, J shed 10 bases, and the junction held 6 bases outside the gene matches. This CDR3 is built from 13 residues. The CDR3 spells CATSRATGVLAFF. The CDR3 DNA is TGTGCCACCAGCAGAGCTACAGGGGTTTTAGCTTTCTTT.

The chain recombines TRBV2 with TRBJ1-1; 7 bases line up with TRBD1. The germline V gene has CDR1 SNHLY and CDR2 FYNNEI. The ends lost 6 bases at V and 1 base at J; junction bases unmatched: 5. The CDR3 contains 14 residues. CDR3 region: CASRPDRANTEAFF. In DNA form, the CDR3 reads TGTGCCAGCAGGCCCGACAGGGCGAACACTGAAGCTTTCTTT.

CDR3 in DNA: TGCGCCAGCAGCTTGTACGGGGGGCGGATGAACACTGAAGCTTTCTTT. Protein: CASSLYGGRMNTEAFF. V gene TRBV5-1 combines with J gene TRBJ1-1; tentatively, D is TRBD1 (6 bases). CDR1 and CDR2 (germline): SGHRS, YFSETQ. This CDR3 region has 16 residues. V shed 1 base and J shed 0 bases, with 13 bases lying between them.

The J gene is TRBJ2-2, the V gene TRBV4-3; a possible D gene is TRBD2 (5 bases). The CDR3 totals 17 residues. Germline V gene sequence: CDR1 LGHNA, CDR2 YSLEER. Between the trimmed V and J ends, which lost 3 bases and 5 bases, there was a span of 19 bases. CDR3 region: CASSHEGRAGPTGELFF. The CDR3 DNA reads TGCGCCAGCAGCCACGAGGGTCGGGCGGGCCCTACCGGGGAGCTGTTTTTT.

The chain joins TRBV6-2 or TRBV6-3 to TRBJ2-1; D unresolved. The germline gives CDR1 MNHEY, CDR2 SVGEGT. V was pared by 0 bases and J by 11 bases, with 8 bases between. The CDR3 is made up of 12 amino acids. The CDR3 protein is CASSYSSGQQFF. The CDR3 bases are TGTGCCAGCAGTTACTCTTCCGGGCAGCAGTTCTTC.

The chain recombines TRBV6-6 with TRBJ1-1; a possible D gene is TRBD1 (5 bases). CDR1 is MNHNY and CDR2 is SVGAGI in the germline V gene (reference sequence). The CDR3 spans 14 residues. The V gene lost 10 bases and the J gene lost 3 bases, with 18 bases spanning the gap. CDR3 coding DNA: TGTGCCACTGGGGGTTCGGGATTGTACACTGAAGCTTTCTTT. It encodes CATGGSGLYTEAFF.